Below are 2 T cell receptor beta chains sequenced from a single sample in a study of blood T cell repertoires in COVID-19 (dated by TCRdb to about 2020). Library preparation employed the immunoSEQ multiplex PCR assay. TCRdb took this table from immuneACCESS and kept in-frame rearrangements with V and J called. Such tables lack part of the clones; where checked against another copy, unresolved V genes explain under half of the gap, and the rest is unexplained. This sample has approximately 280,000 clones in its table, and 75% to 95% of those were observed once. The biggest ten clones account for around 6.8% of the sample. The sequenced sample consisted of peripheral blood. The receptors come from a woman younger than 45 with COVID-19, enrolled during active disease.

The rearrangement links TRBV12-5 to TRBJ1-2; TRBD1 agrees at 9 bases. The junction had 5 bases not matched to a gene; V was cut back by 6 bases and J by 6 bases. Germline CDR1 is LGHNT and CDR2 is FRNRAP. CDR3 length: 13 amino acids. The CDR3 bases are TGTGCTAGTGGGCGGACAGGGGATCATGGCTACACCTTC. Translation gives CASGRTGDHGYTF.

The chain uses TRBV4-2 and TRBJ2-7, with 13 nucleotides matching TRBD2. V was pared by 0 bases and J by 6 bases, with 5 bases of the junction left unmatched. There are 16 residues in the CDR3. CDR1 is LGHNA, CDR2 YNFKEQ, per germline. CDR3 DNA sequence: TGTGCCAGCAGCCAAGAAACGGGACTAGCGGGAAGCGAGCAGTACTTC. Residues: CASSQETGLAGSEQYF.